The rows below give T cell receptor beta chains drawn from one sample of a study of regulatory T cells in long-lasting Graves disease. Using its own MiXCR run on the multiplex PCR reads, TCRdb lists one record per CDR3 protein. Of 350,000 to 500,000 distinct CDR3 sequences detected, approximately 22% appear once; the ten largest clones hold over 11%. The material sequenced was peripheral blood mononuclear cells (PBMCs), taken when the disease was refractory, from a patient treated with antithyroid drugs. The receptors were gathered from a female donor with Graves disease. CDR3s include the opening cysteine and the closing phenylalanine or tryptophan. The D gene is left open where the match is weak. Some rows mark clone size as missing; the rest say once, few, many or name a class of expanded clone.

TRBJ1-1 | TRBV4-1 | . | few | CASSQDQAGSNTEAFF | TGCGCCAGCAGCCAAGATCAAGCGGGCTCGAACACTGAAGCTTTCTTT
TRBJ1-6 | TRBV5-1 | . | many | CASRVGGVDNSPLHF | TGCGCCAGCAGAGTCGGCGGGGTGGATAATTCACCCCTCCACTTT
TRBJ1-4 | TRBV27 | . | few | CASSEDSNEKLFF | TGTGCCAGCAGTGAAGACAGTAATGAAAAACTGTTTTTT
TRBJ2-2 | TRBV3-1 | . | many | CASSQQGHGELFF | TGTGCCAGCAGCCAACAGGGACACGGGGAGCTGTTTTTT
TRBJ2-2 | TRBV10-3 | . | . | CAISRGTGNTGELFF | TGTGCCATCAGTCGGGGGACTGGGAACACCGGGGAGCTGTTTTTT
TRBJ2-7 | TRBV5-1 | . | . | CASNGTGPQSGEQYF | TGCGCCAGCAACGGGACGGGCCCCCAAAGCGGCGAGCAGTACTTC
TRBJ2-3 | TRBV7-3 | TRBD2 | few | CASSPTGLAGVIADTQYF | TGTGCCAGCAGCCCGACGGGACTAGCGGGAGTAATAGCAGATACGCAGTATTTT
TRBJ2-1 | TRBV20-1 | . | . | CSAQSRGWDEQFF | TGCAGTGCTCAAAGCAGGGGTTGGGATGAGCAGTTCTTC
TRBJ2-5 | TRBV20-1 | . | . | CSGYENDRKTQYF | TGCAGTGGCTATGAAAATGACAGGAAGACCCAGTACTTC
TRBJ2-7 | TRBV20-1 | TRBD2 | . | CSARDLGLAPGEQYF | TGCAGTGCTAGAGATTTGGGACTAGCACCGGGCGAGCAGTACTTC
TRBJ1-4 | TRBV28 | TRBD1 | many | CASSQTGVVEKLFF | TGTGCCAGCAGCCAAACAGGGGTGGTTGAAAAACTGTTTTTT
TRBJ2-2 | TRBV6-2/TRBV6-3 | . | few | CSSEAAAGELFF | TGTTCCTCCGAAGCCGCGGCCGGGGAGCTGTTTTTT
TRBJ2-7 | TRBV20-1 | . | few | CSARVKGYEQYF | TGCAGTGCTAGAGTGAAAGGGTACGAGCAGTACTTC
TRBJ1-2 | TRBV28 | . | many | CASSDKPGYTF | TGTGCCAGCAGTGACAAGCCGGGCTACACCTTC
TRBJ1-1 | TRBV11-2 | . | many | CASSSSFSEAFF | TGTGCCAGCAGTTCTTCATTCAGTGAAGCTTTCTTT
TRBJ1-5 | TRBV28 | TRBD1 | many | CASSLTGFNQPQHF | TGTGCCAGCAGCTTGACAGGGTTCAATCAGCCCCAGCATTTT
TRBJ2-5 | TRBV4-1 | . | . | CASSQDQGLGEETQYF | TGCGCCAGCAGCCAAGATCAAGGTTTGGGTGAGGAGACCCAGTACTTC
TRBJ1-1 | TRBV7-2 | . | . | CASRADGAIEAFF | TGTGCCAGCAGGGCCGACGGCGCGATCGAAGCTTTCTTT
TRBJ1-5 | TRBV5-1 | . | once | CASSAPRNQLQHF | TGCGCCAGCAGCGCACCAAGGAATCAGCTCCAGCATTTT
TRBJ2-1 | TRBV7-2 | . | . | CAGSSSGVSSYNEQFF | TGTGCCGGCAGCTCCAGCGGAGTCAGCTCCTACAATGAGCAGTTCTTC
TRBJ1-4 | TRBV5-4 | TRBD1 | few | CASSASGQEGTNEKLFF | TGTGCCAGCAGCGCCTCGGGACAGGAAGGAACTAATGAAAAACTGTTTTTT
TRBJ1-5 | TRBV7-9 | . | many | CASSSQNSNQPQHF | TGTGCCAGCAGCTCACAGAATAGCAATCAGCCCCAGCATTTT
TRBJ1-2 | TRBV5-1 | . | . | CASSLGGGMDGYTF | TGCGCCAGCAGCTTGGGAGGGGGAATGGATGGCTACACCTTC
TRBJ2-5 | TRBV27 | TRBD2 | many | CASSLGSGRATQYF | TGTGCCAGCAGTTTAGGTAGCGGGAGAGCGACCCAGTACTTC
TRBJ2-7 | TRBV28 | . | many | CASSAGQSYEQYF | TGTGCCAGCAGTGCAGGTCAGTCCTACGAGCAGTACTTC
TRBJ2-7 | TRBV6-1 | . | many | CASSIRDGLYEQYF | TGTGCCAGCAGCATCCGGGACGGACTCTACGAGCAGTACTTC